This TCR beta chain is from a study of T cell responses to AZD1222 COVID-19 vaccine. The data were produced by immunoSEQ multiplex PCR, yet TCRdb's version contains in-frame clones alone and is incomplete. The table lists 180,000 or so clones, around nine tenths of them singletons. As regards this clone: Its cognate antigen is unknown.

CDR3 length: 12 residues. CDR1 and CDR2 from the germline V gene are SQVTM and ANQGSEA. Trimming stripped 3 bases from V and 3 bases from J, with 6 bases between. Findings and limits, study-wide: Possibly, clonal diversity was underestimated; donors were largely white British and included more females. In all cases, repertoires were sampled only after the peak T cell response.

The clonotype was recovered from an adult in good health. Material: peripheral blood, obtained on day 0 of AZD1222 vaccination. The chain is built from TRBV29-1 and TRBJ2-1; D is uncertain. The CDR3 nucleotides are TGCAGCGTTGAGGCTAGCTACAATGAGCAGTTCTTC. It yields the protein CSVEASYNEQFF.